The clone carrying this T cell receptor (beta chain) has a handful of counts. The data belong to a study of T cell repertoires in cytomegalovirus infection. On the study more broadly: Shared public TCR beta signatures pointed to both CMV infection and a matching HLA type.

Germline loops: CDR1 MDHEN, CDR2 SYDVKM. V was clipped by 7 bases and J by 3 bases; unmatched bases: 4. The CDR3 is 14 amino acids. TCRdb itself ran the reads through MiXCR, one entry per CDR3 protein. The sample lists approximately 700,000 distinct CDR3 sequences, about 40% occurring once. The receptor was derived from a human donor in good health (CMV status not recorded). Some clones in this sample may be carry-over from other donors' samples. The rearrangement links TRBV28 to TRBJ2-1; 9 bases match TRBD2. The sequenced sample was PBMCs. Here the CDR3 DNA reads TGTGCCAGCAAGTCTAGCGGGGACTACAATGAGCAGTTCTTC. It is translated as CASKSSGDYNEQFF.